This TCR beta chain appears in the sequencing data of a study of cytomegalovirus exposure and HLA in healthy donors. Study-wide points: Previously analyzed data showed that most TCR beta V segments were productive at a frequency of about 87% or about 30%.

60 Vbeta and 13 Jbeta primers were used in PCR. Data came from immunoSEQ multiplex PCR; TCRdb stores just in-frame clones and leaves some out. Found here are approximately 160,000 clones, roughly 71% of them singletons; the top ten hold roughly 7.3%. CDR1 is SGHTA, CDR2 FQGTGA, per germline. Trimming stripped 6 bases from V and 2 bases from J, with 9 bases between. This CDR3 region has 13 residues. As regards this clone: Antigen: not known.

Sequencing was done on a sample of PBMCs. V is TRBV7-3 and J is TRBJ2-3; D gene unclear. The TCR was taken from a male donor in good health and CMV-seropositive. DNA for the CDR3: TGTGCCAGCAGTCCAATGGCCACAGATACGCAGTATTTT. Protein sequence: CASSPMATDTQYF.